This record concerns one TCR beta chain sequence. Its antigen is unknown. This record comes from a study of shared clonotypes between healthy human individuals. Regarding the study as a whole: Non-shared clonotypes had lower generation probabilities than clonotypes shared by all four sorted-subset donors.

All of the donors resided in Nashville, Tennessee, and each was a Caucasian adult. Libraries were prepared by immunoSEQ multiplex PCR; TCRdb keeps only in-frame clonotypes and omits some of them. Found here are millions of clones, 95% of them singletons; the top ten hold 0.1% to 0.15%. The sample comprised naive CD4+ T cells sorted from blood. Subset here: CD45RA+ positively selected. This TCR derives from a man aged 18 to 29 in good health.

The CDR3 loop is CASSPTGPGGSVTQYF. In DNA form, the CDR3 reads TGTGCCAGCTCGCCCACCGGTCCAGGGGGCAGTGTGACCCAGTACTTC. The V and J genes are TRBV18 and TRBJ2-5; TRBD1 matches 8 bases. The CDR3 is 16 residues long. Germline assignment: CDR1 KGHSH and CDR2 LQKENI. Trimming took 6 bases from V and 7 from J; bases not matched to a gene: 16.